These 18 T cell receptor beta chains came from one sample sequenced in a study of blood T cell repertoires in COVID-19. Sequencing was performed with immunoSEQ multiplex PCR; in TCRdb, only in-frame clones are kept and a portion is missing. The sample has roughly 240,000 clones, 70% to 90% seen once. Sequencing was done on a sample of PBMCs or T cells enriched from blood (not recorded which). The receptor source for this set is a woman aged 45-59 years with acute COVID-19.

The gene calls are TRBV7-2 and TRBJ2-2, with a weak D call TRBD2 (6 bases). The germline CDR1 and CDR2 sequences are SGHTA and FQGNSA. There are 16 residues in the CDR3. Trimming removed 5 bases at V and 6 bases at J, with 19 bases between. CDR3 region: CASSPSAREVPGELFF. The DNA for the CDR3 is TGTGCCAGCAGCCCCTCCGCCAGGGAGGTTCCCGGGGAGCTGTTTTTT.

This chain joins TRBV18 and TRBJ1-1; D is ambiguous. The germline V and J ends were trimmed by 7 bases and 0 bases, with 9 bases remaining between them. The CDR3 is made up of 13 amino acids. Looked up from germline, CDR1 is KGHSH and CDR2 is LQKENI. CDR3 in amino acids: CASYRGMNTEAFF. The DNA of the CDR3 is TGTGCCAGCTACCGGGGAATGAACACTGAAGCTTTCTTT.

The chain employs TRBV9 and TRBJ2-3; 7 bases are a match to TRBD2. Losses at the gene ends were 1 base for V and 2 bases for J; bases not matched to a gene: 4. The CDR3 consists of 15 residues. Germline assignment: CDR1 SGDLS and CDR2 YYNGEE. Here the CDR3 DNA reads TGTGCCAGCAGCGTATACGGGGGGAACACAGATACGCAGTATTTT. This gives the protein CASSVYGGNTDTQYF. Looking up the rest from reference TRBV9 and TRBJ2-3 gives the full variable domain: DSGVTQTPKHLITATGQRVTLRCSPRSGDLSVYWYQQSLDQGLQFLIQYYNGEERAKGNILERFSAQQFPDLHSELNLSSLELGDSALYFCASSVYGGNTDTQYFGPGTRLTVL.

This chain links TRBV6-5 with TRBJ1-3; D remains ambiguous. Trimming removed 4 bases from V and 2 bases from J, with 12 bases in between. This CDR3 has 15 amino acids. Germline values: CDR1 MNHEY, CDR2 SVGAGI. The CDR3 DNA reads TGTGCCAGCAGTTCCCGCAGGCGCCCTGGAAACACCATATATTTT. This translates into CASSSRRRPGNTIYF.

V is TRBV30 and J is TRBJ1-3; D unresolved. V shed 4 bases and J shed 1 base, with 8 bases lying between them. The CDR3 runs to 13 residues. Germline CDR1 GTSNPN, CDR2 SVGIG (reference sequence). The CDR3 DNA follows: TGTGCCTGGATCACGGGTTCTGGAAACACCATATATTTT. Encoded protein: CAWITGSGNTIYF.

In its sample, this clone was seen once. The chain joins TRBV18 to TRBJ1-4; TRBD1 agrees at 8 bases. The length of the CDR3 is 17 residues. The J segment lost 6 bases and the V segment lost 5 bases, leaving 14 bases of the junction unmatched. Germline lookup yields CDR1 KGHSH and CDR2 LQKENI. The CDR3 DNA is TGTGCCAGCTCAAAAGTGGACAGGGTACAGAACGATGAAAAACTGTTTTTT. Translation gives CASSKVDRVQNDEKLFF.

The V and J genes are TRBV9 and TRBJ2-7; D uncertain. Deletions cut 3 bases from V and 4 bases from J, with 11 bases between. Germline V lookup: CDR1 SGDLS, CDR2 YYNGEE. The CDR3 has 13 residues. The CDR3 is CASSATTDYEQYF. DNA of the CDR3: TGTGCCAGCAGCGCGACAACTGATTACGAGCAGTACTTC. Variable domain in full (rest from reference TRBV9 and TRBJ2-7): DSGVTQTPKHLITATGQRVTLRCSPRSGDLSVYWYQQSLDQGLQFLIQYYNGEERAKGNILERFSAQQFPDLHSELNLSSLELGDSALYFCASSATTDYEQYFGPGTRLTVT.

The rearrangement uses TRBV15 and TRBJ2-5; 9 nucleotides align to TRBD1. CDR1 is LNHNV and CDR2 is YYDKDF in the germline V gene (reference sequence). The J segment lost 5 bases and the V segment lost 5 bases, leaving 9 bases of the junction unmatched. The CDR3 has 15 residues. CDR3 DNA sequence: TGTGCCACCAGCTCCAGGACAGGGGTCGAGGAGACCCAGTACTTC. This codes for CATSSRTGVEETQYF.

This clone is a singleton in its sample. The CDR3, as DNA: TGTGCCAGCAGTGACAGGGGGCTTAATTCACCCCTCCACTTT. Encoded protein: CASSDRGLNSPLHF. J is TRBJ1-6 and V is TRBV6-1, with TRBD1 matching 8 bases. The junction had 1 base not matched to a gene; V was cut back by 3 bases and J by 6 bases. From germline, CDR1 is MNHNS and CDR2 SASEGT. The CDR3 is 14 residues long.

This clone was seen a single time. The rearrangement links TRBV29-1 to TRBJ2-2; D is possibly TRBD2 (6 bases). Between the trimmed V and J ends, which lost 6 bases and 5 bases, there was a span of 10 bases. The germline V gene encodes CDR1 SQVTM and CDR2 ANQGSEA. The CDR3 is 12 residues long. The chain's CDR3 is CSVGGWTGELFF. In DNA form, the CDR3 reads TGCAGCGTCGGAGGGTGGACCGGGGAGCTGTTTTTT.

This CDR3 reads CASSQVGRAPYEQYF. Written as DNA, the CDR3 is TGTGCCAGCAGCCAAGTGGGGAGGGCCCCCTACGAGCAGTACTTC. The genes are TRBV14 and TRBJ2-7; 7 bases agree with TRBD2. The CDR3 extends over 15 amino acids. V shed 1 base, J shed 2 bases, and the junction held 5 bases outside the gene matches. Germline CDR1 SGHDN, CDR2 FVKESK.

The rearrangement uses TRBV9 and TRBJ2-5, with D maybe TRBD2 (6 bases). The germline V gene encodes CDR1 SGDLS and CDR2 YYNGEE. This CDR3 comprises 15 residues. Trimming took 0 bases from V and 2 from J, leaving 11 bases between them. CDR3 in DNA: TGTGCCAGCAGCGTAGCGTCTGGGGGGCAAGAGACCCAGTACTTC. The encoded protein is CASSVASGGQETQYF.

The chain employs TRBV28 and TRBJ1-6; no firm D call. CDR1 MDHEN and CDR2 SYDVKM come from the germline V gene. This CDR3 region has 15 residues. Between the trimmed V and J ends, which lost 6 bases and 1 base, there was a span of 10 bases. The CDR3 here is CASSPLVSYNSPLHF. Written as DNA, the CDR3 is TGTGCCAGCAGCCCTCTAGTATCCTATAATTCACCCCTCCACTTT.

This chain joins TRBV18 and TRBJ1-4; 8 positions agree with TRBD1. With V trimmed by 1 base and J by 5 bases, 3 bases remained unmatched. The CDR3 spans 15 residues. CDR1 and CDR2 from the germline V gene are KGHSH and LQKENI. CDR3 sequence (DNA): TGTGCCAGCTCACCACGGACAGGGACAAATGAAAAACTGTTTTTT. Encoded protein: CASSPRTGTNEKLFF. The entire variable domain, with the rest obtained from reference TRBV18 and TRBJ1-4, is as follows: NAGVMQNPRHLVRRRGQEARLRCSPMKGHSHVYWYRQLPEEGLKFMVYLQKENIIDESGMPKERFSAEFPKEGPSILRIQQVVRGDSAAYFCASSPRTGTNEKLFFGSGTQLSVL.

V gene TRBV5-6 combines with J gene TRBJ2-4; 9 bases map to TRBD2. With 0 bases clipped from V and 0 bases from J, the junction kept 10 bases outside the gene matches. The CDR3 runs 19 residues. Germline V gene data show CDR1 as SGHDT and CDR2 as YYEEEE. The CDR3 bases are TGTGCCAGCAGCTTGGTGCGGGGGGGCCGGACTTTAGCCAAAAACATTCAGTACTTC. This gives the protein CASSLVRGGRTLAKNIQYF.

The V call is TRBV7-2, the J call TRBJ1-2; 7 bases are shared with TRBD1. There are 14 residues in the CDR3. Germline loops: CDR1 SGHTA, CDR2 FQGNSA. The ends lost 4 bases at V and 0 bases at J; junction bases unmatched: 2. The CDR3 region is CASSSRGTNYGYTF. Written as DNA, the CDR3 is TGTGCCAGCAGCTCCAGGGGGACTAACTATGGCTACACCTTC.

The CDR3 bases are TGTGCCAGCAGTGAACAGACTACCATGGGTGAAAAACTGTTTTTT. It is translated as CASSEQTTMGEKLFF. The rearrangement joins TRBV2 to TRBJ1-4; the D is unclear. Germline V lookup: CDR1 SNHLY, CDR2 FYNNEI. Trimming removed 2 bases from V and 7 bases from J, with 14 bases in between. The CDR3 runs 15 residues.

J is TRBJ1-6 and V is TRBV6-5, with D possibly matching TRBD1 (5 bases). The CDR3 length is 14 residues. The V gene's germline CDR1 is MNHEY and CDR2 SVGAGI. V was trimmed by 2 bases and J by 7 bases, leaving 9 bases between them. The CDR3 loop reads CASSYGQVNSPLHF. The CDR3 bases are TGTGCCAGCAGTTACGGACAAGTAAATTCACCCCTCCACTTT.